This T cell receptor (beta chain) appears in the sequencing data of a study of metastatic and nonmetastatic thyroid tumors. Via MiXCR, TCRdb re-called the PCR reads. The sample contains around 15,000 clones, about 23% of which appear only once. Not a single patient had been given any form of treatment at any point before undergoing thyroid surgery. V shed 0 bases and J shed 7 bases, with 10 bases lying between them. Looked up from germline, CDR1 is MNHEY and CDR2 is SVGEGT. The CDR3 has 13 amino acids. Sample: tumor tissue. The chain couples TRBV6-2 or TRBV6-3 to TRBJ2-7; unclear D gene. The sequence was obtained from a female donor with papillary thyroid cancer or a benign thyroid nodule (not recorded which). Some clones in this sample may be carry-over from other donors' samples. The CDR3 DNA sequence: TGTGCCAGCAGTTACTCAGAGGTTAGAGAGCAGTACTTC. This sequence encodes CASSYSEVREQYF.